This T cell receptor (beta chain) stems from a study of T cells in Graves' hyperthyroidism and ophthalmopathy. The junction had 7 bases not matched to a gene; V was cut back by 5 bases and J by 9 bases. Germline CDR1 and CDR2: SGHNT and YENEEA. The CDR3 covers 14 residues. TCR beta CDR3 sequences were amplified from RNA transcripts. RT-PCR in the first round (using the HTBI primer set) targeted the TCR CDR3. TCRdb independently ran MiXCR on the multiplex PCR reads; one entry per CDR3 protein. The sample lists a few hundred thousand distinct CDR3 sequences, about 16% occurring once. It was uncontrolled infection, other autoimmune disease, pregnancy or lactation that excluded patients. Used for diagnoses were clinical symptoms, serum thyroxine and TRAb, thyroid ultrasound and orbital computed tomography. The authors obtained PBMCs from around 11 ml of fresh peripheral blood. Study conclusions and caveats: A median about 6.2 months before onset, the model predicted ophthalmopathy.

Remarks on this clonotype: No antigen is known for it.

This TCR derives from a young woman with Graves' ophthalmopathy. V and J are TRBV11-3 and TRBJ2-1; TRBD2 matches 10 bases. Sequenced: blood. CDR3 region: CASSKGVAGGEQFF. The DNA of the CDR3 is TGTGCCAGCAGCAAGGGGGTAGCGGGAGGTGAGCAGTTCTTC. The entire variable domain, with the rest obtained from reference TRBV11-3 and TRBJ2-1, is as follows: EAGVVQSPRYKIIEKKQPVAFWCNPISGHNTLYWYLQNLGQGPELLIRYENEEAVDDSQLPKDRFSAERLKGVDSTLKIQPAELGDSAVYLCASSKGVAGGEQFFGPGTRLTVL.